This TCR beta chain was retrieved from a study of control samples from healthy donors and cancer patients. This table comes from immunoSEQ multiplex PCR, and its TCRdb copy is limited to in-frame clones, with some not included. The table has some 95,000 clones, approximately 81% seen once. This CDR3 has 15 amino acids. The clonotype was recovered from a woman aged 25 to 39 in good health. Sequenced material: blood. This chain uses TRBV21-1 with TRBJ2-5. TRBV21-1 is noted as a pseudogene. CDR3 in DNA: TGTGCCAGCAGCAAGCCGGCTACAGCGAAGGCCCCTGGGTACTTC. Translated: CASSKPATAKAPGYF.